The 22 T cell receptor beta chains in this list originate from one sample, sequenced in a study of T cells in Graves' hyperthyroidism and ophthalmopathy (dated by TCRdb to between 2018 and 2020). The receptor library was made with multiplex PCR. The instrument given in TCRdb is Illumina HiSeq 2000. The TCR beta CDR3 regions were amplified from the RNA transcripts. For the first round of RT-PCR on the TCR CDR3, the HTBI primer set was used together with the Qiagen OneStep RT-PCR kit. Using fastp at Q25 and MiXCR, TCRdb reprocessed the public reads and kept productive beta chains. CDR3 protein duplicates are merged, each entry listing the most common genes and DNA. The sample includes around 540,000 distinct CDR3 sequences, with roughly 16% observed a single time. Roughly 29% of the sample is held by the ten biggest clonotypes. The sequenced sample was blood. The origin of the receptors is a woman in her twenties or thirties with Graves' ophthalmopathy.

This clonotype was observed a handful of times. This chain connects TRBV12-3 or TRBV12-4 to TRBJ2-6, with D unresolved. This CDR3 region has 17 residues. V was trimmed by 3 bases and J by 0 bases, leaving 12 bases between them. CDR3 loop: CASSFGSASSGANVLTF. The CDR3 coding sequence is TGTGCCAGCAGTTTCGGTTCAGCGAGCTCTGGGGCCAACGTCCTGACTTTC.

This clonotype was counted at least ten times. The rearrangement uses TRBV7-9 and TRBJ2-1; TRBD2 aligns across 8 bases. This CDR3 has 15 residues. Trimming at V came to 5 bases and at J to 9 bases, leaving 12 bases not matched to a gene. CDR1 and CDR2 from the germline V gene are SEHNR and FQNEAQ (reference sequence). The CDR3: CASSRTGTRNSEQFF. In nucleotides, the CDR3 is TGTGCCAGCAGCCGGACCGGGACTAGAAATAGTGAGCAGTTCTTC.

This clonotype was counted ten times or more. V gene TRBV20-1 combines with J gene TRBJ1-5; TRBD1 is a possible D gene (6 bases). The CDR3 runs to 13 residues. V was trimmed by 6 bases and J by 9 bases, leaving 18 bases between them. The V gene's germline CDR1 is DFQATT and CDR2 SNEGSKA (reference sequence). The CDR3: CSAEARGTGPQHF. The DNA of the CDR3 is TGCAGTGCAGAAGCCAGGGGTACGGGGCCCCAGCATTTT.

J is TRBJ2-2 and V is TRBV20-1, with TRBD1 as a possible D gene (6 bases). Germline CDR1 is DFQATT and CDR2 is SNEGSKA (reference sequence). Trimming took off 5 bases at V and 1 base at J, with 20 bases between the two ends. There are 17 residues in the CDR3. CDR3 protein: CSAEGDVGHLNTGELFF. The CDR3 nucleotides read TGCAGTGCTGAGGGGGATGTTGGACACCTGAACACCGGGGAGCTGTTTTTT.

There are a few counts of this clonotype. A read error is possible here, since a much larger clone lies one base away. This chain links TRBV20-1 with TRBJ1-2; D perhaps matches TRBD1 (5 bases). The CDR3 runs to 13 residues. Germline loops: CDR1 DFQATT, CDR2 SNEGSKA (reference sequence). DNA for the CDR3: TGCAGTGCTAGCTTCGGGGGTAACTATGGCTGCACCTTC. Translating it yields CSASFGGNYGCTF.

There are a few counts of this clonotype. V and J are TRBV6-6 and TRBJ1-6, with D unresolved. Germline V gives CDR1 MNHNY, CDR2 SVGAGI (reference sequence). Trimming shortened V by 1 base and J by 0 bases, and 4 bases separated the two germline ends. The CDR3 covers 15 residues. The CDR3: CASSYWRSYNSPLHF. The DNA of the CDR3 is TGTGCCAGCAGTTACTGGCGCTCCTATAATTCACCCCTCCACTTT.

This clonotype appeared many times. The rearrangement uses TRBV10-3 and TRBJ1-1; D uncertain. The CDR3 totals 13 residues. Trimming pared 8 bases from V and 1 base from J, leaving 11 bases between. Germline values: CDR1 ENHRY, CDR2 SYGVKD. Written as DNA, the CDR3 is TGTGCCATCGCTTTTAAGGAGAACACTGAAGCTTTCTTT. Translated, it gives CAIAFKENTEAFF.

This clonotype was counted ten times or more. The rearrangement joins TRBV9 to TRBJ1-1; D may be TRBD1 (6 bases). The V end lost 0 bases, the J end lost 2 bases, and 8 bases lay between the germline ends. This CDR3 has 14 residues. The germline CDR1 and CDR2 sequences are SGDLS and YYNGEE. The CDR3 reads CASSVAGANTEAFF. The CDR3 DNA follows: TGTGCCAGCAGCGTAGCAGGGGCTAACACTGAAGCTTTCTTT.

This clonotype has at least ten counts. This chain uses TRBV30 with TRBJ2-7; 9 nucleotides match TRBD1. The CDR3 consists of 14 residues. V shed 1 base, J shed 4 bases, and the junction held 5 bases outside the gene matches. Germline assignment: CDR1 GTSNPN and CDR2 SVGIG (reference sequence). CDR3 protein: CAWSAGQGGYEQYF. In DNA form, the CDR3 reads TGTGCCTGGAGTGCGGGACAGGGAGGTTACGAGCAGTACTTC. The variable domain in full, with the rest retrieved from reference TRBV30 and TRBJ2-7, is SQTIHQWPATLVQPVGSPLSLECTVEGTSNPNLYWYRQAAGRGLQLLFYSVGIGQISSEVPQNLSASRPQDRQFILSSKKLLLSDSGFYLCAWSAGQGGYEQYFGPGTRLTVT.

The gene calls are TRBV6-2 or TRBV6-3 and TRBJ2-2; D gene unclear. CDR3 length: 15 amino acids. Germline V gene lookup returns CDR1 MNHEY and CDR2 SVGEGT. The V and J ends lost 0 bases and 7 bases respectively, with 12 bases between them. The CDR3 protein is CASSYSSEVGGELFF. The CDR3 DNA follows: TGTGCCAGCAGTTACTCGAGCGAAGTAGGCGGGGAGCTGTTTTTT.

This clonotype has a handful of counts. The rearrangement joins TRBV20-1 to TRBJ2-1, with 12 bases fitting TRBD2. The CDR3 has 14 residues. The V and J ends lost 5 bases and 7 bases, in that order; junction bases with no gene match: 6. CDR1 is DFQATT and CDR2 is SNEGSKA in the germline V gene (reference sequence). CDR3 amino acids: CSAGATSGGNEQFF. Written as DNA, the CDR3 is TGCAGTGCTGGGGCGACTAGCGGGGGTAATGAGCAGTTCTTC.

At least ten counts were recorded for this clonotype. This chain joins TRBV12-3 or TRBV12-4 and TRBJ2-5; no clear D. The V gene lost 6 bases and the J gene lost 5 bases, with 10 bases spanning the gap. The CDR3 consists of 12 residues. The CDR3 region has the DNA TGTGCCAGCAGCTTAATAGGGGAGACCCAGTACTTC. It yields the protein CASSLIGETQYF.

At least ten counts were recorded for this clonotype. The chain uses TRBV20-1 and TRBJ2-5; D possibly matches TRBD1 or TRBD2 (5 bases each). This CDR3 comprises 14 residues. CDR1 is DFQATT and CDR2 is SNEGSKA in the germline V gene (reference sequence). V was trimmed by 6 bases and J by 2 bases, leaving 16 bases between them. Written as DNA, the CDR3 is TGCAGTGCCCCACAGGAGGCGGGTCAAGAGACCCAGTACTTC. Residues: CSAPQEAGQETQYF.

In this sample, this clonotype turned up a few times. J is TRBJ2-1 and V is TRBV4-1; 10 nucleotides line up with TRBD2. The junction had 9 bases not matched to a gene; V was cut back by 3 bases and J by 7 bases. There are 16 residues in the CDR3. Germline values: CDR1 MGHRA, CDR2 YSYEKL. CDR3 loop: CASSHYGLAGVNEQFF. DNA for the CDR3: TGCGCCAGCAGCCACTACGGGCTAGCGGGAGTGAATGAGCAGTTCTTC.

CDR3 bases: TGCAGTGCTAGAGATTTGGAGGGGGTCGCCTACGAGCAGTACTTC. Protein: CSARDLEGVAYEQYF. This chain joins TRBV20-1 and TRBJ2-7, with D perhaps being TRBD1 or TRBD2 (6 bases each). There are 15 residues in the CDR3. CDR1 is DFQATT, CDR2 SNEGSKA, per germline (reference sequence). The V end lost 0 bases, the J end lost 2 bases, and 14 bases lay between the germline ends.

This clonotype appeared many times. The chain employs TRBV6-1 and TRBJ1-4; D not certain. This CDR3 contains 15 residues. Germline values: CDR1 MNHNS, CDR2 SASEGT. V lost 5 bases to trimming and J lost 8 bases, with 18 bases between them. This chain's CDR3 is CASSSGPWSLEKLFF. CDR3 DNA sequence: TGTGCCAGCAGTTCCGGACCCTGGAGTTTAGAAAAACTGTTTTTT.

The chain combines TRBV5-1 with TRBJ1-2, with 8 positions matching TRBD1. This CDR3 region has 14 residues. The J segment lost 8 bases and the V segment lost 4 bases, leaving 10 bases of the junction unmatched. CDR1 SGHRS and CDR2 YFSETQ come from the germline V gene. The CDR3: CASSPDPGGAGYTF. In DNA, the CDR3 is TGCGCCAGCAGCCCGGATCCAGGGGGCGCCGGCTACACCTTC.

This clonotype occurred many times. The V call is TRBV11-2, the J call TRBJ2-1, with D tentatively TRBD2 (6 bases). The V end was cut by 5 bases, the J end by 0 bases, with 14 bases between. CDR1 is SGHAT and CDR2 is FQNNGV in the germline V gene. The CDR3 has 16 residues. The CDR3 nucleotides read TGTGCCAGCAGCCGACTTAGCGGAAGCTCCTACAATGAGCAGTTCTTC. It is translated as CASSRLSGSSYNEQFF.

Ten or more counts support this clonotype. J is TRBJ2-3 and V is TRBV5-6; TRBD2 matches 9 bases. V shed 3 bases and J 4 bases; nucleotides not matched to a gene: 9. This CDR3 comprises 16 residues. CDR1 and CDR2 (germline): SGHDT, YYEEEE. The CDR3 region has the DNA TGTGCCAGCAGCTCCTTAGCGGGAGTAGGCGCAGATACGCAGTATTTT. Translated: CASSSLAGVGADTQYF.

About this clonotype: Relative to the germline gene, one junction end is altered; a read error may explain this. This sequence joins TRBV6-2 or TRBV6-3 and TRBJ1-6; no firm D call. From germline, CDR1 is MNHEY and CDR2 SVGEGT. This CDR3 has 18 amino acids. As DNA, the CDR3 is TGTGCCGGCAGTTACTCGAATCGGGGTAGCTCCTATAATTCACCCCTCCACTTT. Its translation: CAGSYSNRGSSYNSPLHF.

Turning to this clonotype: A much larger clonotype is one base distant, so this may be a read error. J is TRBJ2-4 and V is TRBV5-1, with D possibly matching TRBD2 (6 bases). The V gene's germline CDR1 is SGHRS and CDR2 YFSETQ. This CDR3 comprises 13 residues. The CDR3 DNA sequence: TGCGCCAGCAGCACCTGGGACTCAGACATTCGGTACTTC. Protein: CASSTWDSDIRYF.

The sample holds many counts of this clonotype. The chain joins TRBV12-3 or TRBV12-4 to TRBJ1-5, with 8 bases lining up with TRBD1. Losses at the gene ends were 2 bases for V and 7 bases for J; bases not matched to a gene: 10. The CDR3 spans 16 residues. The CDR3 DNA is TGTGCCAGCAGTTTATCTGCGACAGGGGCAGTGCAGCCCCAGCATTTT. Encoded protein: CASSLSATGAVQPQHF.